The 23 T cell receptor beta chains given below trace back to one sample, sequenced in a study of blood T cell repertoires in COVID-19. Produced via immunoSEQ multiplex PCR; TCRdb's table is partial and in-frame only. The sample records approximately 72,000 clones, more than 80% being singletons. What was sequenced was peripheral blood. These receptors all stem from a woman older than 75 with active or convalescent COVID-19.

The chain employs TRBV7-2 and TRBJ2-1; D might be TRBD2 (6 bases). V lost 5 bases and J 10 bases, leaving 12 bases between the germline ends. The V gene's germline CDR1 is SGHTA and CDR2 FQGNSA. The CDR3 totals 12 residues. CDR3 loop: CASSRLVREQFF. CDR3 coding DNA: TGTGCCAGCAGCAGACTAGTACGGGAGCAGTTCTTC. The variable domain in full, with the rest retrieved from reference TRBV7-2 and TRBJ2-1, is GAGVSQSPSNKVTEKGKDVELRCDPISGHTALYWYRQSLGQGLEFLIYFQGNSAPDKSGLPSDRFSAERTGGSVSTLTIQRTQQEDSAVYLCASSRLVREQFFGPGTRLTVL.

V usage is TRBV3-1 (or the pseudogene TRBV3-2) and J usage is TRBJ2-2; D remains unclear. V lost 6 bases and J lost 5, with 4 bases in between. The CDR3 covers 11 residues. Germline loops: CDR1 LGHDT, CDR2 YNNKEL (reference sequence). The CDR3 DNA reads as TGTGCCAGCAGTCGTACCGGGGAGCTGTTTTTT. Translation gives CASSRTGELFF.

V usage is TRBV19 and J usage is TRBJ2-4; D might be TRBD1 (5 bases). This CDR3 is built from 14 residues. Germline CDR1 and CDR2: LNHDA and SQIVND (reference sequence). The V and J ends lost 6 bases and 6 bases respectively, with 15 bases between them. The CDR3 protein is CASSSLQERNIQYF. CDR3 DNA sequence: TGTGCCAGTAGCTCACTACAGGAGAGAAACATTCAGTACTTC.

The gene calls are TRBV15 and TRBJ2-1; the D gene is possibly TRBD2 (5 bases). V lost 4 bases, J lost 0 bases, and 10 bases lay in between. The CDR3 length is 15 residues. CDR1 and CDR2 from the germline V gene are LNHNV and YYDKDF (reference sequence). The DNA for the CDR3 is TGTGCCACCAGCAAAGGAGGTAGCTCCTACAATGAGCAGTTCTTC. Encoded protein: CATSKGGSSYNEQFF.

V is TRBV5-4 and J is TRBJ2-7; 7 bases align to TRBD1. Germline V lookup: CDR1 SGHNT, CDR2 YYREEE (reference sequence). The CDR3 spans 14 residues. The trim removed 2 bases at V and 2 bases at J, leaving 4 bases unmatched. The chain's CDR3 is CASSLNRGTYEQYF. DNA of the CDR3: TGTGCCAGCAGCTTAAACAGGGGAACCTACGAGCAGTACTTC.

This clone has just one count. The chain uses TRBV5-1 and TRBJ2-3; 7 bases line up with TRBD2. Germline V gene sequence: CDR1 SGHRS, CDR2 YFSETQ. After removal of 5 bases from V and 2 bases from J, the junction contained 11 bases not matched to a gene. The CDR3 extends over 16 amino acids. This CDR3 reads CASRFTVGGSTDTQYF. CDR3 bases: TGCGCCAGCAGGTTCACCGTGGGGGGGTCCACAGATACGCAGTATTTT. Supplemented by reference TRBV5-1 and TRBJ2-3, the full variable domain reads KAGVTQTPRYLIKTRGQQVTLSCSPISGHRSVSWYQQTPGQGLQFLFEYFSETQRNKGNFPGRFSGRQFSNSRSEMNVSTLELGDSALYLCASRFTVGGSTDTQYFGPGTRLTVL.

J is TRBJ1-1 and V is TRBV11-1; tentatively, D is TRBD1 (5 bases). Germline lookup yields CDR1 SGHAT and CDR2 FQDESV (reference sequence). The V end was cut by 6 bases, the J end by 3 bases, with 11 bases between. This CDR3 is 13 amino acids long. In DNA form, the CDR3 reads TGTGCCAGCAGGCCTCAGGGTTACACTGAAGCTTTCTTT. Amino acids: CASRPQGYTEAFF.

The chain uses TRBV19 and TRBJ2-1; 8 bases are shared with TRBD1. With V trimmed by 8 bases and J by 4 bases, 7 bases remained unmatched. Germline CDR1 and CDR2: LNHDA and SQIVND (reference sequence). This CDR3 comprises 14 residues. The DNA for the CDR3 is TGTGCCAGTTCCGGGACAGGATTTTACAATGAGCAGTTCTTC. Encoded protein: CASSGTGFYNEQFF.

The chain couples TRBV28 to TRBJ2-1; TRBD2 agrees at 8 bases. Trimming at V came to 6 bases and at J to 6 bases, leaving 7 bases not matched to a gene. Germline-derived CDR1 and CDR2 are MDHEN and SYDVKM. This CDR3 region has 14 residues. The CDR3 spells CASSPGGGPNEQFF. DNA for the CDR3: TGTGCCAGCAGCCCGGGGGGGGGCCCCAATGAGCAGTTCTTC.

V usage is TRBV5-1 and J usage is TRBJ1-3; 7 bases match TRBD1. V was pared by 2 bases and J by 4 bases, with 9 bases of the junction left unmatched. CDR3 size: 16 residues. CDR1 SGHRS and CDR2 YFSETQ come from the germline V gene. Here the CDR3 DNA reads TGCGCCAGCAGCTTTACCCCCGACAGGGTGGGAAACACCATATATTTT. Protein: CASSFTPDRVGNTIYF.

V and J are TRBV6-2 or TRBV6-3 and TRBJ2-2; D is uncertain. Germline V lookup: CDR1 MNHEY, CDR2 SVGEGT. The CDR3 runs to 14 residues. The V gene lost 0 bases and the J gene lost 6 bases, with 8 bases spanning the gap. The CDR3 DNA sequence: TGTGCCAGCAGTTACTCTAGCCTTTCCGGGGAGCTGTTTTTT. This sequence encodes CASSYSSLSGELFF.

The chain combines TRBV5-1 with TRBJ1-1, with D tentatively TRBD1 (6 bases). V shed 3 bases and J shed 1 base, with 13 bases lying between them. Per the germline V gene, CDR1 is SGHRS and CDR2 is YFSETQ. The CDR3 loop spans 15 amino acids. CDR3 protein: CASSSTGHTNTEAFF. CDR3 DNA sequence: TGCGCCAGCAGCTCGACGGGACACACGAACACTGAAGCTTTCTTT.

V is TRBV11-2 and J is TRBJ1-1; D perhaps matches TRBD1 (6 bases). V was clipped by 5 bases and J by 4 bases, with 17 bases between them. Germline lookup yields CDR1 SGHAT and CDR2 FQNNGV. CDR3 length: 15 residues. The CDR3 sequence is CASSTQGSKGTEAFF. The CDR3 bases are TGTGCCAGCAGCACACAGGGCTCTAAGGGCACTGAAGCTTTCTTT.

This sequence joins TRBV6-5 and TRBJ1-3; D possibly corresponds to TRBD1 (6 bases). Germline loops: CDR1 MNHEY, CDR2 SVGAGI. The CDR3 is 15 amino acids. V dropped 5 bases and J dropped 0 bases, with 11 bases sitting between them. The CDR3 DNA reads TGTGCCAGCAGTCTAGACAGGATCTCTGGAAACACCATATATTTT. This sequence encodes CASSLDRISGNTIYF.

The V and J genes are TRBV19 and TRBJ1-5; unclear D gene. In germline, CDR1 is LNHDA, CDR2 SQIVND (reference sequence). The ends were cut back, 3 bases at V and 4 bases at J, with 7 bases in the middle. The CDR3 covers 13 residues. In DNA, the CDR3 is TGTGCCAGTAGTATCGGGGAAAATCAGCCCCAGCATTTT. This translates into CASSIGENQPQHF. Supplemented by reference TRBV19 and TRBJ1-5, the full variable domain reads DGGITQSPKYLFRKEGQNVTLSCEQNLNHDAMYWYRQDPGQGLRLIYYSQIVNDFQKGDIAEGYSVSREKKESFPLTVTSAQKNPTAFYLCASSIGENQPQHFGDGTRLSIL.

The chain has TRBV7-2 and TRBJ2-7; D remains unclear. The CDR3 is made up of 14 amino acids. Germline V gives CDR1 SGHTA, CDR2 FQGNSA. V was cut by 4 bases and J by 0 bases, with 10 bases left in between. The CDR3 nucleotides read TGTGCCAGCAGCTCTTCCCACAGCTCCTACGAGCAGTACTTC. Amino acid sequence: CASSSSHSSYEQYF. The complete variable domain, with remaining parts taken from reference TRBV7-2 and TRBJ2-7, reads GAGVSQSPSNKVTEKGKDVELRCDPISGHTALYWYRQSLGQGLEFLIYFQGNSAPDKSGLPSDRFSAERTGGSVSTLTIQRTQQEDSAVYLCASSSSHSSYEQYFGPGTRLTVT.

This chain links TRBV10-2 with TRBJ2-7; possible D gene TRBD2, 5 bases. Trimming removed 7 bases at V and 4 bases at J, with 14 bases between. The CDR3 is 13 residues long. CDR1 and CDR2 from the germline V gene are WSHSY and SAAADI. CDR3 region: CASNGGPEYEQYF. In nucleotides, the CDR3 is TGCGCCAGCAACGGCGGGCCAGAATACGAGCAGTACTTC.

In this sample, this clone turned up a few times. The chain uses TRBV30 and TRBJ1-1; unclear D gene. Per germline, CDR1 GTSNPN and CDR2 SVGIG (reference sequence). There are 14 residues in the CDR3. V lost 2 bases and J lost 4, with 14 bases in between. The CDR3 sequence: CAWSKLSPGTEAFF. The CDR3 nucleotides read TGTGCCTGGAGTAAACTTTCACCGGGCACTGAAGCTTTCTTT.

The gene calls are TRBV9 and TRBJ2-1; 9 bases fit TRBD2. The CDR3 runs to 16 residues. The germline V gene has CDR1 SGDLS and CDR2 YYNGEE. With V trimmed by 0 bases and J by 7 bases, 8 bases remained unmatched. The CDR3 region has the DNA TGTGCCAGCAGCGTAGATGGGACTAGCCTATTGAATGAGCAGTTCTTC. Encoded protein: CASSVDGTSLLNEQFF.

V gene TRBV30 combines with J gene TRBJ1-1; unclear D gene. V lost 4 bases and J 6 bases, leaving 15 bases between the germline ends. Per germline, CDR1 GTSNPN and CDR2 SVGIG (reference sequence). The CDR3 spans 13 residues. The DNA for the CDR3 is TGTGCCTGGAATGGGCAGATTTCTTCTGAAGCTTTCTTT. This translates into CAWNGQISSEAFF.

The chain carries TRBV27 and TRBJ2-7; D gene unclear. CDR1 is MNHEY, CDR2 SMNVEV, per germline (reference sequence). Trimming cost V 0 bases and J 0 bases, with 6 bases left between them. The CDR3 is 14 residues long. The CDR3 is CASSLSWSSYEQYF. The CDR3 nucleotides are TGTGCCAGCAGTTTATCGTGGAGCTCCTACGAGCAGTACTTC.

The J gene is TRBJ1-1, the V gene TRBV3-1 (or the pseudogene TRBV3-2); a possible D gene is TRBD1 (5 bases). The V and J ends lost 0 bases and 8 bases respectively, with 13 bases between them. CDR3 length equals 14 residues. The germline CDR1 and CDR2 sequences are LGHDT and YNNKEL (reference sequence). The CDR3 nucleotides are TGTGCCAGCAGCCAAGATAGGAGGAGGGGCGAAGCTTTCTTT. Translated: CASSQDRRRGEAFF.

Here the CDR3 DNA reads TGTGCCAGCAGTTACACGTACTTGAACACTGAAGCTTTCTTT. This translates into CASSYTYLNTEAFF. This rearrangement joins TRBV6-2 or TRBV6-3 to TRBJ1-1; D not certain. The CDR3 extends over 14 amino acids. CDR1 is MNHEY, CDR2 SVGEGT, per germline. The germline V and J ends were trimmed by 2 bases and 0 bases, with 7 bases remaining between them.